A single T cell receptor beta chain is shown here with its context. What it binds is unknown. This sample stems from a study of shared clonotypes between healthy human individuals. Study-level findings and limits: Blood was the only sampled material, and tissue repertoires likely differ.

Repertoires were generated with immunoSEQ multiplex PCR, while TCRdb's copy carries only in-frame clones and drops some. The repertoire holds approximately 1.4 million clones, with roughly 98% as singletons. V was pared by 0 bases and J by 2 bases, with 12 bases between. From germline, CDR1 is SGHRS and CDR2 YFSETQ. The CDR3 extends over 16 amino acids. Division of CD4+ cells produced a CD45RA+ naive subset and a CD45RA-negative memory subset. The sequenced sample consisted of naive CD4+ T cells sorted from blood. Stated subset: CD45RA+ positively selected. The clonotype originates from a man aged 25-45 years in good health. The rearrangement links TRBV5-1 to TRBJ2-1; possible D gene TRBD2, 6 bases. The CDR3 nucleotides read TGCGCCAGCAGCTTGGGGGGGATAGCGGCCTACAATGAGCAGTTCTTC. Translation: CASSLGGIAAYNEQFF.